Described below is a single T cell receptor beta chain sequence and its context. This sample is part of a study of blood T cell repertoires in COVID-19. Looking at the study overall: The United States, Italy and Spain provided the acute and convalescent COVID-19 samples. PBMCs, B-cell-depleted T cells, or T cells were the source of the cDNA or gDNA that made up the material.

Per the original methods: Reference gene primers were amplified, and this amplification served to estimate nucleated cell counts. Here immunoSEQ multiplex PCR was the method, and the copy in TCRdb shows in-frame clones only, minus some. V and J calls and clone size are copied from that table; D and trimming were computed from the DNA. There are about 77,000 clones in the sample; under 95% occur only once, and more than 15% lies in the top ten. The CDR3 consists of 14 residues. The germline gives CDR1 KGHSH, CDR2 LQKENI. Trimming removed 6 bases from V and 4 bases from J; junction bases left unmatched: 5.

J is TRBJ1-5 and V is TRBV18; 8 bases are a match to TRBD1. The receptor was isolated from an elderly woman with active or convalescent COVID-19. The source material was peripheral blood. Here the CDR3 reads CASSLTGANQPQHF. For the CDR3, the DNA is TGTGCCAGCTCGCTGACAGGGGCAAATCAGCCCCAGCATTTT.